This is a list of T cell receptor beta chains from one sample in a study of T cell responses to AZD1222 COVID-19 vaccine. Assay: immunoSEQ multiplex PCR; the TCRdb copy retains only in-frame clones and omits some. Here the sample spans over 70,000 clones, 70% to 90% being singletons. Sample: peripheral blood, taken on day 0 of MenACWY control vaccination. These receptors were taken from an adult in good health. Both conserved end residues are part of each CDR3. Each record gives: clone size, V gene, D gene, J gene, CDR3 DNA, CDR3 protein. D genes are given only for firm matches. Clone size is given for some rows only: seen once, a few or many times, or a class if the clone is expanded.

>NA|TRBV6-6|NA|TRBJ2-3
TGTGCCACCTGGGAAGCCAACACAGATACGCAGTATTTT
CATWEANTDTQYF
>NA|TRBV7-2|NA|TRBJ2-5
TGTGCCAGCAGCCTCGACGGACAGCTCGAAGAGACCCAGTACTTC
CASSLDGQLEETQYF
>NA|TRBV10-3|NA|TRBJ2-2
TGTGCCATCCAGGGATCGGCCGACACCGGGGAGCTGTTTTTT
CAIQGSADTGELFF
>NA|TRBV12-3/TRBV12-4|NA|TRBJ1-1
TGTGCCAGCAGCCGGACAGCGAACGCTGAAGCTTTCTTT
CASSRTANAEAFF
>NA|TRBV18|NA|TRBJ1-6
TGTGCCAGCTCACGGGACCGGTCAGGAAATTCACCCCTCCACTTT
CASSRDRSGNSPLHF
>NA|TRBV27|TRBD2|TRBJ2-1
TGTGCCAGCAGTCCCTTAGCCACTAGCGGGGGGGTCGGTGAGCAGTTCTTC
CASSPLATSGGVGEQFF
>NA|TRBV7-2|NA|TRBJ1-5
TGTGCCAGCAGCTTATCCCCTAGCAATCAGCCCCAGCATTTT
CASSLSPSNQPQHF
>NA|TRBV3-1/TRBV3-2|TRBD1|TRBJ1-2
TGTGCCAGCAGCCCAAGGACAGGGGGCTATGGCTACACCTTC
CASSPRTGGYGYTF
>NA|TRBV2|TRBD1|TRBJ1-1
TGTGCCAGCGAACCCGGGACAGGAGCGAACACTGAAGCTTTCTTT
CASEPGTGANTEAFF
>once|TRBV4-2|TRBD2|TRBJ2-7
TGTGCCAGCAGCCAGTCCACGGGACTAGCGGGGGGCAAGCAGTACTTC
CASSQSTGLAGGKQYF
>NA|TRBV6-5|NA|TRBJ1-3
TGTGCCAGCAGTCCCCCCCGGGGTAACACCATATATTTT
CASSPPRGNTIYF
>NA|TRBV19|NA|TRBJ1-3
TGTGCCAGTAGTAATTGGGGGGCCTCTGGAAACACCATATATTTT
CASSNWGASGNTIYF
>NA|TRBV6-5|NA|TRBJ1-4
TGTGCCAGCAGTTACTCGTCGGCAACTAATGAAAAACTGTTTTTT
CASSYSSATNEKLFF
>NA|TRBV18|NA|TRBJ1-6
TGTGCCAGCCGCCGAGGATCCAATTCACCCCTCCACTTT
CASRRGSNSPLHF
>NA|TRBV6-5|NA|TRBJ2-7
TGTGCCAGCAGTTCTTTATCGGAGAACTACGAGCAGTACTTC
CASSSLSENYEQYF
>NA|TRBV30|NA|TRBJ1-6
TGTGCCTGGAGTGTAACCGGAGTCCGGGATTCACCCCTCCACTTT
CAWSVTGVRDSPLHF
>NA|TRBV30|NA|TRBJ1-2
TGTGCCTGGAGCCCTGGGGCGAACTATGGCTACACCTTC
CAWSPGANYGYTF
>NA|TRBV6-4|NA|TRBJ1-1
TGTGCCAGCGCTCGGGAGGTCTACACTGAAGCTTTCTTT
CASAREVYTEAFF
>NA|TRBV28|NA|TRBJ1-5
TGTGCCAGCAGTCCCCCCCGGGCGAGCCAGCCCCAGCATTTT
CASSPPRASQPQHF
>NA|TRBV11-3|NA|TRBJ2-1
TGTGCCAGCAGCATAAAGGGGGGGCCCGTCAATGAGCAGTTCTTC
CASSIKGGPVNEQFF
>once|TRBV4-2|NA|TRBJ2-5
TGTGCCAGCAGCCCCCAGGGGGGTCAAGAGACCCAGTACTTC
CASSPQGGQETQYF
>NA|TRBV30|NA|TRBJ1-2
TGTGCCTGGAGTATCAGGGGCGGCTACACCTTC
CAWSIRGGYTF
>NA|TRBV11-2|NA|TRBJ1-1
TGTGCCAGCAGCTTCAGGGAGTTCACTGAAGCTTTCTTT
CASSFREFTEAFF
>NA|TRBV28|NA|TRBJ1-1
TGTGCCAGCAGTCCCAGGGTTTGGAACACTGAAGCTTTCTTT
CASSPRVWNTEAFF
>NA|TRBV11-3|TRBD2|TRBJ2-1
TGTGCCAGCAGCCTCGGACTAGCGGGGGGCTACAATGAGCAGTTCTTC
CASSLGLAGGYNEQFF
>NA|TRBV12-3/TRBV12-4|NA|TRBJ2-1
TGTGCCAGCAGTTTGAGGGGGTTAGGCGAGCAGTTCTTC
CASSLRGLGEQFF
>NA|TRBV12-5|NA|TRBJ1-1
TGTGCTAGTGGTTTAGTCAGAGACACTGAAGCTTTCTTT
CASGLVRDTEAFF